Sequencing of this T cell receptor (beta chain) was carried out in a study of response to subunit inactivated influenza vaccine. One entry per CDR3 protein, called by TCRdb with MiXCR from the RT-PCR reads. The table has 500,000 or so distinct CDR3 sequences, about 17% seen once. Only a few counts were recorded for this clonotype. Its matching antigen is unknown. Study outcomes and limitations: After each seasonal influenza vaccination, few new T cells are recruited, the authors suggested.

V was pared by 4 bases and J by 3 bases, with 10 bases of the junction left unmatched. CDR1 is SGHKS, CDR2 YYEKEE, per germline (reference sequence). The CDR3 has 16 residues. The sequence was collected from a man between 50 and 69 years old who received an inactivated influenza vaccine. The sample here was CD4+ T cells sorted from PBMCs, taken roughly 24 months after vaccination. The chain joins TRBV5-5 to TRBJ2-7; 10 nucleotides align to TRBD1. CDR3 DNA sequence: TGTGCCAGCAGCACCAAGATCGGACAGGGGGACTACGAGCAGTACTTC. Its protein is CASSTKIGQGDYEQYF.